This T cell receptor beta chain was sequenced during a study of T cells in Graves' hyperthyroidism and ophthalmopathy. This CDR3 comprises 16 residues. The V and J ends lost 2 bases and 2 bases respectively, with 15 bases between them. Germline CDR1 is MNHEY and CDR2 is SVGAGI. Note on this clonotype: Its antigen is still unknown.

The CDR3 regions of TCR beta were amplified from RNA transcripts. The HTBI primer set was used in a first-round RT-PCR of the TCR CDR3. Each CDR3 protein gets one entry after TCRdb re-called the multiplex PCR reads with MiXCR. The sample has approximately 250,000 distinct CDR3 sequences, 24% seen once. The study's findings and limits: Stable hyperthyroidism and ophthalmopathy were separated using 13 V-J signatures.

Sequenced: blood. The chain links TRBV6-5 to TRBJ1-2; maybe TRBD1 (5 bases). This receptor was taken from a woman aged 40-49 years with Graves' ophthalmopathy. In DNA form, the CDR3 reads TGTGCCAGCAGTTACGGGATACAGGAACTGAACTATGGCTACACCTTC. Translated, it gives CASSYGIQELNYGYTF.